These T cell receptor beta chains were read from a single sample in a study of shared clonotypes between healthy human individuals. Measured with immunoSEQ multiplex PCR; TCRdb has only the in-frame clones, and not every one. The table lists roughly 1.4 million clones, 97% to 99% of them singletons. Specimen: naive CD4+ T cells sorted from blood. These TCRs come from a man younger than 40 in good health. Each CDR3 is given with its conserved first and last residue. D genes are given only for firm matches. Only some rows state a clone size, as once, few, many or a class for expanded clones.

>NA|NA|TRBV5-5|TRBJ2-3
TGTGCCAGCAGCCAACAGGGCATAACTAGCACAGATACGCAGTATTTT
CASSQQGITSTDTQYF
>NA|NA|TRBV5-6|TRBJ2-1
TGTGCCAGCAGCTTTAGACAGTACAATGAGCAGTTCTTC
CASSFRQYNEQFF
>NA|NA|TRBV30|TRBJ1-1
TGTGCCTGGACTAATCGCAAGAACACTGAAGCTTTCTTT
CAWTNRKNTEAFF
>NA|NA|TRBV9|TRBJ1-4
TGTGCCAGCAGCGACAGGGTGGAGGAAAAACTGTTTTTT
CASSDRVEEKLFF
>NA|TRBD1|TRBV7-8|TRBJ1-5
TGTGCCAGCAGCAAAGACAGGGATCTCAATCAGCCCCAGCATTTT
CASSKDRDLNQPQHF
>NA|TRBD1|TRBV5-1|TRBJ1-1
TGCGCCAGCAGCTTGGGGACAGGGGGTGTTAACACTGAAGCTTTCTTT
CASSLGTGGVNTEAFF
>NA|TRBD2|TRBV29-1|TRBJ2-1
TGCAGCGTTGTTACGGGAGGCTCCTACAATGAGCAGTTCTTC
CSVVTGGSYNEQFF
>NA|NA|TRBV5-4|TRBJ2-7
TGTGCCAGCAGCTTGGACGTTCTGACTACGGAGCAGTACTTC
CASSLDVLTTEQYF
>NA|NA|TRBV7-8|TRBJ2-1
TGTGCCAGCAGCTTCCTAGGCGCGAGCTCCTACAATGAGCAGTTCTTC
CASSFLGASSYNEQFF
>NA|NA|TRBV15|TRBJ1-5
TGTGCCACCAGCAGAGAATTGCTACAGGGAAAACGGAATCAGCCCCAGCATTTT
CATSRELLQGKRNQPQHF
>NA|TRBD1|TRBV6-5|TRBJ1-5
TGTGCCAGCAGGGACACAGGGGGCGCTGGGCAGCCCCAGCATTTT
CASRDTGGAGQPQHF
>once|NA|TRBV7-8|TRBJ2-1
TGTGCCAGCAGCTTCCGGGGACCGAGCTCCTACAATGAGCAGTTCTTC
CASSFRGPSSYNEQFF
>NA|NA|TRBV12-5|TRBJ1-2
TGTGCTAGTGGTCCCTCGGGTTCGTATGGCTACACCTTC
CASGPSGSYGYTF
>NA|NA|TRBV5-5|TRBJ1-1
TGTGCCAGCAGCACCAAGACAGGAGGGAACACTGAAGCTTTCTTT
CASSTKTGGNTEAFF
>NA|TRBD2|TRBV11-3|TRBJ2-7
TGTGCCAGCAGCTTATATCTGGCTAGCGGGATACGATACGAGCAGTACTTC
CASSLYLASGIRYEQYF
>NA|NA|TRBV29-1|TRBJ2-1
TGCAGCGTCAAGGGGGGAAGGAAGTACAATGAGCAGTTCTTC
CSVKGGRKYNEQFF
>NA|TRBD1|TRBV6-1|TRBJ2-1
TGTGCCAGCAGTTGGACAGGGGTGTCCTACAATGAGCAGTTCTTC
CASSWTGVSYNEQFF
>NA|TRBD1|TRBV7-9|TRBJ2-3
TGTGCCAGCAGCTTAGAATGGGGACAGGGGGCAGATACGCAGTATTTT
CASSLEWGQGADTQYF
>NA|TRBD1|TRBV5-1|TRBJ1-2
TGCGCCAGCAGCTTGGAAGGGACAGGGTCTTATGGCTACACCTTC
CASSLEGTGSYGYTF
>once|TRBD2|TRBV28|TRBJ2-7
TGTGCCAGCATTTCTGGGAGGGCTAACTACGAGCAGTACTTC
CASISGRANYEQYF
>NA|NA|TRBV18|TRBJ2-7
TGTGCCAGCTCACCACATGAAATAGGGTTAAGCTCCTACGAGCAGTACTTC
CASSPHEIGLSSYEQYF
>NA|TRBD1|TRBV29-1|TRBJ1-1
TGCAGCGGAGGGACAGGGGCGAACACTGAAGCTTTCTTT
CSGGTGANTEAFF
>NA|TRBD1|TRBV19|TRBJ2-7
TGTGCCAGTAGTATAGTAGGGGGCGCCGGATACGAGCAGTACTTC
CASSIVGGAGYEQYF